Each of the 23 T cell receptor beta chains below was sequenced from the same sample in a study of shared clonotypes between healthy human individuals. Clones were read by immunoSEQ multiplex PCR, and TCRdb kept only the in-frame ones, dropping some. Found here are about 2.4 million clones, 90% to 95% of them singletons; the top ten hold around 0.14%. Sequencing was carried out using naive CD4+ T cells sorted from blood. Stated subset: CD45RA+ positively selected. These receptors originate from a young man in good health.

This clone was found once. The chain employs TRBV5-6 and TRBJ1-6; perhaps TRBD1 as D (5 bases). Between the trimmed V and J ends, which lost 2 bases and 7 bases, there was a span of 10 bases. The CDR3 extends over 14 amino acids. The germline gives CDR1 SGHDT, CDR2 YYEEEE. CDR3 residues: CASSFVGPNSPLHF. The CDR3 nucleotides read TGTGCCAGCAGCTTTGTGGGACCGAATTCACCCCTCCACTTT.

On this clone itself: The same CDR3 arises from other DNA sequences in this sample as well. The chain joins TRBV18 to TRBJ1-5; 7 nucleotides match TRBD1. The CDR3 extends over 14 amino acids. Losses at the gene ends were 3 bases for V and 4 bases for J; bases not matched to a gene: 3. In germline, CDR1 is KGHSH, CDR2 LQKENI. The CDR3 region is CASSPGQPNQPQHF. The CDR3, as DNA: TGTGCCAGCTCACCGGGACAGCCAAATCAGCCCCAGCATTTT.

This chain uses TRBV10-1 with TRBJ2-7; D remains ambiguous. The CDR3 is 14 amino acids. V lost 3 bases to trimming and J lost 0 bases, with 9 bases between them. Germline assignment: CDR1 WNHNN and CDR2 SYGVQD (reference sequence). The CDR3 protein is CASSDDIRSYEQYF. The DNA for the CDR3 is TGCGCCAGCAGTGACGACATCCGCTCCTACGAGCAGTACTTC.

CDR3 sequence (DNA): TGTGCCAGCAGTGCGACAGGCCCACTCCTTGGAAACACCATATATTTT. This translates into CASSATGPLLGNTIYF. This chain joins TRBV2 and TRBJ1-3; the D gene is possibly TRBD1 (6 bases). The CDR3 totals 16 residues. Looked up from germline, CDR1 is SNHLY and CDR2 is FYNNEI. Trimming cost V 4 bases and J 3 bases, with 16 bases left between them.

The chain has TRBV2 and TRBJ1-4; 7 bases align to TRBD1. CDR1 and CDR2 (germline): SNHLY, FYNNEI. The CDR3 runs to 16 residues. Unmatched junction bases numbered 6, after V lost 5 bases and J lost 0 bases. The CDR3 is CASSSQGGATNEKLFF. CDR3 DNA sequence: TGTGCCAGCAGTTCTCAGGGGGGCGCAACTAATGAAAAACTGTTTTTT.

The V call is TRBV28, the J call TRBJ1-5; D is unclear. Trimming shortened V by 1 base and J by 6 bases, and 7 bases separated the two germline ends. CDR1 MDHEN and CDR2 SYDVKM come from the germline V gene. The CDR3 covers 13 residues. For the CDR3, the DNA is TGTGCCAGCAGTTTATCTGGGCCTCAGCCCCAGCATTTT. Protein sequence: CASSLSGPQPQHF.

The chain links TRBV6-5 to TRBJ2-2, with 10 bases lining up with TRBD2. The CDR3 extends over 15 amino acids. V shed 7 bases, J shed 2 bases, and the junction held 4 bases outside the gene matches. Looked up from germline, CDR1 is MNHEY and CDR2 is SVGAGI. The CDR3 DNA follows: TGTGCCAGCAAGCGGGGGGGCCTTAACACCGGGGAGCTGTTTTTT. It specifies CASKRGGLNTGELFF.

V usage is TRBV28 and J usage is TRBJ1-5; D possibly corresponds to TRBD1 (5 bases). In germline, CDR1 is MDHEN, CDR2 SYDVKM. Deletions cut 7 bases from V and 9 bases from J, with 19 bases between. The length of the CDR3 is 14 residues. CDR3 DNA: TGTGCCAGCAACCAGGGAGGTGGGCAGGGGCCCCAGCATTTT. It specifies CASNQGGGQGPQHF.

V is TRBV10-1 and J is TRBJ2-1; 11 nucleotides align to TRBD2. The V segment lost 4 bases and the J segment 9 bases; nucleotides outside the gene matches: 8. CDR1 and CDR2 (germline): WNHNN, SYGVQD (reference sequence). The CDR3 contains 15 residues. The CDR3 protein is CASSAELAGVGEQFF. The DNA of the CDR3 is TGCGCCAGCAGTGCGGAACTAGCGGGAGTAGGTGAGCAGTTCTTC.

This CDR3 is CASSSDSPNGYTF. The DNA of the CDR3 is TGTGCCAGCAGCTCAGACAGCCCTAATGGCTACACCTTC. V and J are TRBV28 and TRBJ1-2; possibly TRBD1 for D (5 bases). V lost 6 bases to trimming and J lost 6 bases, with 14 bases between them. CDR1 MDHEN and CDR2 SYDVKM come from the germline V gene. This CDR3 contains 13 residues.

The CDR3 reads CSVEDRYVNPDNEQFF. As DNA, the CDR3 is TGCAGCGTTGAAGATCGGTACGTCAATCCGGACAATGAGCAGTTCTTC. The chain joins TRBV29-1 to TRBJ2-1, with D hard to call. V was trimmed by 0 bases and J by 5 bases, leaving 17 bases between them. The CDR3 is 16 amino acids. Germline V gene lookup returns CDR1 SQVTM and CDR2 ANQGSEA.

Regarding this clone: The same CDR3 also results from other DNA sequences found in this sample. The CDR3 reads CASSPGVGEKLFF. The CDR3 bases are TGTGCCAGCTCACCAGGTGTGGGAGAAAAACTGTTTTTT. V usage is TRBV18 and J usage is TRBJ1-4; no firm D call. CDR1 and CDR2 (germline): KGHSH, LQKENI. V dropped 2 bases and J dropped 8 bases, with 9 bases sitting between them. CDR3 size: 13 residues.

This chain links TRBV6-5 with TRBJ1-5; D unresolved. V gave up 6 bases and J gave up 1 base, with 10 bases separating them. CDR3 size: 14 residues. Germline lookup yields CDR1 MNHEY and CDR2 SVGAGI. CDR3 DNA sequence: TGTGCCAGCAGCAAGGGTTGGAGCAATCAGCCCCAGCATTTT. It encodes CASSKGWSNQPQHF.

In regard to this clone: Other nucleotide sequences in the sample specify the same CDR3. The rearrangement uses TRBV5-4 and TRBJ1-2, with 9 bases that match TRBD1. The CDR3 runs to 13 residues. CDR1 is SGHNT and CDR2 is YYREEE in the germline V gene (reference sequence). Unmatched junction bases numbered 3, after V lost 3 bases and J lost 6 bases. The CDR3 region has the DNA TGTGCCAGCAGCTCCACAGGGGGCGATGGCTACACCTTC. Translated, it gives CASSSTGGDGYTF.

The gene calls are TRBV27 and TRBJ1-2; TRBD1 is a possible D gene (5 bases). Germline CDR1 MNHEY, CDR2 SMNVEV (reference sequence). Trimming took 5 bases from V and 8 from J, leaving 15 bases between them. The CDR3 sequence is 13 residues long. CDR3 residues: CASSSPQGRGYTF. CDR3 in DNA: TGTGCCAGCAGTAGCCCCCAGGGCCGCGGCTACACCTTC.

This chain uses TRBV18 with TRBJ1-1; no clear D gene. Germline CDR1 reads KGHSH; CDR2 reads LQKENI. The germline V and J ends were trimmed by 3 bases and 1 base, with 12 bases remaining between them. This CDR3 is 15 amino acids long. CDR3 residues: CASSPRGRANTEAFF. The CDR3 DNA follows: TGTGCCAGCTCACCTCGCGGACGGGCGAACACTGAAGCTTTCTTT.

This rearrangement joins TRBV19 to TRBJ1-1, with D uncertain. The V and J ends lost 11 bases and 0 bases respectively, with 19 bases between them. Germline values: CDR1 LNHDA, CDR2 SQIVND (reference sequence). This CDR3 comprises 15 residues. CDR3 region: CAVVRSLEMNTEAFF. Written as DNA, the CDR3 is TGTGCCGTCGTCCGCTCCCTGGAGATGAACACTGAAGCTTTCTTT.

This chain links TRBV5-4 with TRBJ2-7, with TRBD2 identical over 10 bases. From germline, CDR1 is SGHNT and CDR2 YYREEE (reference sequence). The CDR3 consists of 16 residues. With V trimmed by 4 bases and J by 6 bases, 13 bases remained unmatched. CDR3 DNA sequence: TGTGCCAGCAGCACAAGCGTTGGGACTAGCGCTGTCGAGCAGTACTTC. It specifies CASSTSVGTSAVEQYF.

This chain connects TRBV5-1 to TRBJ1-5, with D tentatively TRBD1 (5 bases). The CDR3 spans 15 residues. V was shortened by 4 bases and J by 2 bases, with 13 bases between the two germline ends. Germline CDR1 is SGHRS and CDR2 is YFSETQ. CDR3 amino acids: CASSPVGGGNQPQHF. CDR3 nucleotide sequence: TGCGCCAGCAGCCCTGTTGGGGGTGGCAATCAGCCCCAGCATTTT.

In nucleotides, the CDR3 is TGCGCCAGCAGCCAAGGTCCGGGGATGACTGGAAACACCATATATTTT. This encodes CASSQGPGMTGNTIYF. This sequence joins TRBV4-1 and TRBJ1-3, with D unresolved. The CDR3 is made up of 16 amino acids. Trimming stripped 1 base from V and 2 bases from J, with 12 bases between. Germline lookup yields CDR1 MGHRA and CDR2 YSYEKL.

The chain is built from TRBV6-1 and TRBJ1-3; no clear D. V lost 0 bases to trimming and J lost 4 bases, with 10 bases between them. CDR1 and CDR2 (germline): MNHNS, SASEGT. This CDR3 is 15 amino acids long. The chain's CDR3 is CASSEAPVSGNTIYF. CDR3 sequence (DNA): TGTGCCAGCAGTGAAGCGCCAGTATCCGGAAACACCATATATTTT.

The chain couples TRBV19 to TRBJ2-1; 7 bases map to TRBD2. With V trimmed by 0 bases and J by 6 bases, 5 bases remained unmatched. Germline CDR1 and CDR2: LNHDA and SQIVND (reference sequence). This CDR3 region has 15 residues. CDR3 sequence (DNA): TGTGCCAGTAGTATAGACGAAGCTAGCGGCAATGAGCAGTTCTTC. Its translation is CASSIDEASGNEQFF.

V and J are TRBV18 and TRBJ2-7; D is ambiguous. This CDR3 is 13 amino acids long. Germline CDR1 reads KGHSH; CDR2 reads LQKENI. V was shortened by 4 bases and J by 3 bases, with 10 bases between the two germline ends. CDR3 DNA: TGTGCCAGCTCACAATCGACAAACTACGAGCAGTACTTC. It codes for CASSQSTNYEQYF.